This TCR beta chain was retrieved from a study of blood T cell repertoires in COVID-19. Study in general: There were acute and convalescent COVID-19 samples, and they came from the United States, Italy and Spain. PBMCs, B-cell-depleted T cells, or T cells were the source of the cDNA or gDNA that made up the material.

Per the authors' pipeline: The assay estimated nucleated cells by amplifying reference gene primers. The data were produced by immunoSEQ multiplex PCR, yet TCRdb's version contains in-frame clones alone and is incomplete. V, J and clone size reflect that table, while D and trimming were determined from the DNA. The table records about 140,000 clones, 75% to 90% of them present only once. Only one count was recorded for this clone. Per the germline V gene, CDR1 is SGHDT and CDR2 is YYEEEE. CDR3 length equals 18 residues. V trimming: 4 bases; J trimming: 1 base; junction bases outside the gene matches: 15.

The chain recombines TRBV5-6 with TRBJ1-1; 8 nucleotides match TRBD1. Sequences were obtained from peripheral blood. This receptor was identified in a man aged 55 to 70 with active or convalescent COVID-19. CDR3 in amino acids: CASSKRRAGGVGNTEAFF. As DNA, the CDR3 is TGTGCCAGCAGCAAAAGGAGGGCAGGGGGCGTGGGGAACACTGAAGCTTTCTTT.